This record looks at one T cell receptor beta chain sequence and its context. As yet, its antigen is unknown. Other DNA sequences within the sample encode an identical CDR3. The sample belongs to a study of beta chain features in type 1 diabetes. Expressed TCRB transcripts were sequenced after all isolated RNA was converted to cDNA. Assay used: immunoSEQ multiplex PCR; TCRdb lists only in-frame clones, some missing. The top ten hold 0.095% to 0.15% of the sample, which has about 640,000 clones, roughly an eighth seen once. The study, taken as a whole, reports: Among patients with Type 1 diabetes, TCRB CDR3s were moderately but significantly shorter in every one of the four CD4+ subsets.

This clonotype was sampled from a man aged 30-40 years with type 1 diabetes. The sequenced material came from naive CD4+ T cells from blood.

CDR3 sequence reads: CASSQEGRGGYEQYF. In nucleotides, the CDR3 is TGCGCCAGCAGCCAGGAGGGACGGGGGGGATACGAGCAGTACTTC. V and J are TRBV4-3 and TRBJ2-7; 8 bases are shared with TRBD2. CDR3 size: 15 residues. The V segment lost 3 bases and the J segment 4 bases; nucleotides outside the gene matches: 8. The germline V gene encodes CDR1 LGHNA and CDR2 YSLEER.